Shown below are 15 T cell receptor beta chains from a single sample sequenced in a study of technical replicates of blood from a few donors. Clones were read by immunoSEQ multiplex PCR, and TCRdb kept only the in-frame ones, dropping some. Found here are around 80,000 clones, nearly 98% of them singletons; the top ten hold 0.12% to 0.15%. Sequenced sample: T cells isolated from PBMCs. Receptor source: a human donor in good health.

The chain employs TRBV29-1 and TRBJ2-5, with TRBD2 matching over 12 bases. CDR1 and CDR2 (germline): SQVTM, ANQGSEA. The trim removed 6 bases at V and 0 bases at J, leaving 11 bases unmatched. The CDR3 totals 17 residues. The CDR3 region has the DNA TGCAGCGTCCAGACTAGCGGGGGAGGTCGGTACCAAGAGACCCAGTACTTC. Residues: CSVQTSGGGRYQETQYF.

CDR3 DNA sequence: TGTGCCAGCAGCTCCGGACACGCAAGGTTCGAGCAGTACTTC. This sequence encodes CASSSGHARFEQYF. V gene TRBV28 combines with J gene TRBJ2-7, with D maybe TRBD1 (5 bases). The V gene lost 6 bases and the J gene lost 6 bases, with 18 bases spanning the gap. From germline, CDR1 is MDHEN and CDR2 SYDVKM. The CDR3 loop spans 14 amino acids.

The chain has TRBV7-9 and TRBJ2-7; 7 positions match TRBD2. After removal of 1 base from V and 6 bases from J, the junction contained 6 bases not matched to a gene. CDR3 length equals 14 residues. In germline, CDR1 is SEHNR, CDR2 FQNEAQ (reference sequence). The CDR3 nucleotides are TGTGCCAGCAGCTTAGGCGGGAGTTTGTCCGAGCAGTACTTC. Protein product: CASSLGGSLSEQYF.

The chain recombines TRBV5-1 with TRBJ2-5; maybe TRBD1 (6 bases). Germline CDR1 SGHRS, CDR2 YFSETQ. This CDR3 spans 13 amino acids. With 0 bases removed from V and 5 bases from J, the gap between germline ends came to 8 bases. The CDR3 region has the DNA TGCGCCAGCAGCTTGGACAGGGAGGAGACCCAGTACTTC. Protein sequence: CASSLDREETQYF.

The genes are TRBV19 and TRBJ2-5, with D perhaps TRBD2 (6 bases). This CDR3 is 14 amino acids long. Trimming took 2 bases from V and 0 from J, leaving 7 bases between them. Germline loops: CDR1 LNHDA, CDR2 SQIVND (reference sequence). The CDR3 DNA sequence: TGTGCCAGTAGTATAACGGGGGACCAAGAGACCCAGTACTTC. Translation gives CASSITGDQETQYF.

This chain connects TRBV4-1 to TRBJ2-7; 7 bases fit TRBD2. The germline V gene has CDR1 MGHRA and CDR2 YSYEKL. Trimming cost V 2 bases and J 2 bases; bases outside gene matches: 9. The CDR3 has 16 residues. The CDR3 coding sequence is TGCGCCAGCAGCCAACCCCCAGGGAGCGGGGCCTACGAGCAGTACTTC. This translates into CASSQPPGSGAYEQYF.

The V and J genes are TRBV11-2 and TRBJ2-1, with TRBD2 identical over 9 bases. Germline V CDR1 and CDR2: SGHAT, FQNNGV. The CDR3 is 16 residues long. The V and J ends lost 4 bases and 8 bases, in that order; junction bases with no gene match: 12. The CDR3 DNA reads as TGTGCCAGCAGCTGGGAAGTTAGCGGGGGTGTGGATGAGCAGTTCTTC. It yields the protein CASSWEVSGGVDEQFF. The full variable domain, its missing parts supplied by reference TRBV11-2 and TRBJ2-1, is EAGVAQSPRYKIIEKRQSVAFWCNPISGHATLYWYQQILGQGPKLLIQFQNNGVVDDSQLPKDRFSAERLKGVDSTLKIQPAKLEDSAVYLCASSWEVSGGVDEQFFGPGTRLTVL.

This rearrangement joins TRBV7-8 to TRBJ2-6; 7 bases agree with TRBD1. V was clipped by 1 base and J by 0 bases; unmatched bases: 9. Looked up from germline, CDR1 is SGHVS and CDR2 is FQNEAQ. This CDR3 spans 19 amino acids. CDR3: CASSLGFRQGHSGANVLTF. The CDR3 bases are TGTGCCAGCAGCTTAGGCTTTCGACAGGGCCACTCTGGGGCCAACGTCCTGACTTTC. Together with reference TRBV7-8 and TRBJ2-6, the CDR3 gives the full variable domain: GAGVSQSPRYKVAKRGQDVALRCDPISGHVSLFWYQQALGQGPEFLTYFQNEAQLDKSGLPSDRFFAERPEGSVSTLKIQRTQQEDSAVYLCASSLGFRQGHSGANVLTFGAGSRLTVL.

V and J are TRBV9 and TRBJ2-1; TRBD2 matches 7 bases. V gave up 3 bases and J gave up 4 bases; unmatched junction bases: 13. Germline loops: CDR1 SGDLS, CDR2 YYNGEE. This CDR3 is 17 amino acids long. Here the CDR3 reads CASSAPGGLNLYNEQFF. In nucleotides, the CDR3 is TGTGCCAGCAGCGCCCCGGGGGGTCTCAACCTTTACAATGAGCAGTTCTTC.

This clone was recorded once. This chain uses TRBV5-6 with TRBJ1-3; 7 positions match TRBD1. J lost 4 bases, V lost 4 bases, and 8 bases had no gene match. In germline, CDR1 is SGHDT, CDR2 YYEEEE. This CDR3 has 15 amino acids. The CDR3 loop reads CASSMTGRKGNTIYF. CDR3 coding DNA: TGTGCCAGCAGCATGACAGGGAGAAAAGGAAACACCATATATTTT. The variable domain in full, with the rest retrieved from reference TRBV5-6 and TRBJ1-3, is DAGVTQSPTHLIKTRGQQVTLRCSPKSGHDTVSWYQQALGQGPQFIFQYYEEEERQRGNFPDRFSGHQFPNYSSELNVNALLLGDSALYLCASSMTGRKGNTIYFGEGSWLTVV.

The chain has TRBV5-4 and TRBJ2-3; TRBD2 agrees at 8 bases. Per germline, CDR1 SGHNT and CDR2 YYREEE (reference sequence). CDR3 size: 16 residues. Trimming took 0 bases from V and 2 from J; bases not matched to a gene: 5. The CDR3 nucleotides read TGTGCCAGCAGCTTGGGGGCTAGCGGGCCCACAGATACGCAGTATTTT. It yields the protein CASSLGASGPTDTQYF.

The rearrangement links TRBV29-1 to TRBJ2-1; TRBD1 agrees at 10 bases. The CDR3 consists of 15 residues. The ends lost 8 bases at V and 3 bases at J; junction bases unmatched: 10. Germline lookup yields CDR1 SQVTM and CDR2 ANQGSEA. The CDR3 region is CSPLWTGGLYNEQFF. The CDR3 nucleotides read TGCAGCCCGTTGTGGACAGGGGGACTCTACAATGAGCAGTTCTTC.

This clone was detected only once. The CDR3 spells CASSSTTLPGDQSNYGYTF. CDR3 DNA sequence: TGTGCCAGCAGCTCGACCACGCTGCCAGGGGACCAGTCTAACTATGGCTACACCTTC. The chain joins TRBV5-5 to TRBJ1-2, with D tentatively TRBD1 (6 bases). CDR1 and CDR2 from the germline V gene are SGHKS and YYEKEE (reference sequence). The V end lost 3 bases, the J end lost 0 bases, and 24 bases lay between the germline ends. The CDR3 extends over 19 amino acids.

V is TRBV6-5 and J is TRBJ1-2; D unclear. CDR1 and CDR2 (germline): MNHEY, SVGAGI. The CDR3 is made up of 12 amino acids. Trimming pared 8 bases from V and 2 bases from J, leaving 9 bases between. CDR3 sequence: CASYVRNYGYTF. The DNA for the CDR3 is TGTGCCAGCTACGTCAGGAACTATGGCTACACCTTC.

V usage is TRBV4-2 and J usage is TRBJ2-2; weak D call: TRBD2 (6 bases). This CDR3 contains 15 residues. The V gene lost 4 bases and the J gene lost 1 base, with 10 bases spanning the gap. Germline-derived CDR1 and CDR2 are LGHNA and YNFKEQ. The CDR3 sequence: CASSLGGLNTGELFF. The CDR3 DNA reads as TGTGCCAGCAGCCTGGGGGGACTGAACACCGGGGAGCTGTTTTTT.